The 21 T cell receptor beta chains below come from one sample, sequenced in a study of blood T cell repertoires in COVID-19. Here immunoSEQ multiplex PCR was the method, and the copy in TCRdb shows in-frame clones only, minus some. The sample carries hundreds of thousands of clones, over 75% recorded once. Sample: PBMCs or T cells enriched from blood (not recorded which). These receptors all come from a woman aged 40 to 50 with acute COVID-19.

The chain carries TRBV11-2 and TRBJ2-3; D is uncertain. The CDR3 runs to 12 residues. Germline values: CDR1 SGHAT, CDR2 FQNNGV. Trimming cost V 2 bases and J 6 bases, with 6 bases left between them. This chain's CDR3 is CASSLFSDTQYF. CDR3 nucleotides: TGTGCCAGCAGCTTATTCTCGGATACGCAGTATTTT.

V is TRBV29-1 and J is TRBJ2-3, with 12 nucleotides matching TRBD2. V lost 7 bases to trimming and J lost 3 bases; unmatched junction nucleotides: 11. Germline CDR1 and CDR2: SQVTM and ANQGSEA. The CDR3 is 16 residues long. CDR3 region: CSASRASGGVTDTQYF. DNA of the CDR3: TGCAGCGCCTCGAGGGCTAGCGGGGGGGTAACAGATACGCAGTATTTT.

The rearrangement joins TRBV7-9 to TRBJ2-3; weak D call: TRBD1 (5 bases). The CDR3 loop spans 16 amino acids. V lost 1 base to trimming and J lost 2 bases, with 13 bases between them. Germline V gene sequence: CDR1 SEHNR, CDR2 FQNEAQ (reference sequence). This CDR3 is CASSLGGARYTDTQYF. The CDR3 DNA is TGTGCCAGCAGCTTAGGTGGGGCCAGATACACAGATACGCAGTATTTT.

The chain has TRBV5-4 and TRBJ1-2, with 7 positions matching TRBD1. V gave up 0 bases and J gave up 5 bases; unmatched junction bases: 10. This CDR3 comprises 16 residues. Germline V gene sequence: CDR1 SGHNT, CDR2 YYREEE (reference sequence). CDR3 sequence reads: CASSLGLGGERYGYTF. CDR3 coding DNA: TGTGCCAGCAGCTTGGGGTTAGGGGGCGAGAGGTATGGCTACACCTTC. Variable domain in full (rest from reference TRBV5-4 and TRBJ1-2): ETGVTQSPTHLIKTRGQQVTLRCSSQSGHNTVSWYQQALGQGPQFIFQYYREEENGRGNFPPRFSGLQFPNYSSELNVNALELDDSALYLCASSLGLGGERYGYTFGSGTRLTVV.

CDR3 nucleotides: TGCAGTATCCCCTATCTAGAGACCCAGTACTTC. Its protein product is CSIPYLETQYF. The J gene is TRBJ2-5, the V gene TRBV29-1; D is uncertain. CDR3 length: 11 residues. The V gene's germline CDR1 is SQVTM and CDR2 ANQGSEA. The entire variable domain, with the rest obtained from reference TRBV29-1 and TRBJ2-5, is as follows: SAVISQKPSRDICQRGTSLTIQCQVDSQVTMMFWYRQQPGQSLTLIATANQGSEATYESGFVIDKFPISRPNLTFSTLTVSNMSPEDSSIYLCSIPYLETQYFGPGTRLLVL.

The chain joins TRBV18 to TRBJ1-2, with 10 bases lining up with TRBD1. The CDR3 is made up of 14 amino acids. CDR1 and CDR2 (germline): KGHSH, LQKENI. The ends lost 2 bases at V and 8 bases at J; junction bases unmatched: 5. Here the CDR3 reads CASSPSGTGEGYTF. Written as DNA, the CDR3 is TGTGCCAGCTCACCAAGCGGGACAGGGGAAGGCTACACCTTC.

The chain employs TRBV7-9 and TRBJ1-5; the match to TRBD1 covers 9 bases. V lost 3 bases, J lost 9 bases, and 12 bases stayed unmatched. This CDR3 has 16 amino acids. The germline CDR1 and CDR2 sequences are SEHNR and FQNEAQ (reference sequence). Written as DNA, the CDR3 is TGTGCCAGCAGCTTCAGCCGGGACAGGGAAGAGGTGCCCCAGCATTTT. As protein: CASSFSRDREEVPQHF. Combining the CDR3 with reference TRBV7-9 and TRBJ1-5 gives the whole variable domain DTGVSQNPRHKITKRGQNVTFRCDPISEHNRLYWYRQTLGQGPEFLTYFQNEAQLEKSRLLSDRFSAERPKGSFSTLEIQRTEQGDSAMYLCASSFSRDREEVPQHFGDGTRLSIL.

This sequence joins TRBV24-1 and TRBJ2-7; 8 positions match TRBD2. J lost 2 bases, V lost 0 bases, and 5 bases had no gene match. This CDR3 has 16 amino acids. Germline-derived CDR1 and CDR2 are KGHDR and SFDVKD. CDR3 nucleotide sequence: TGTGCCACCAGTGATTTGGGGCAGCGGGGGACCTACGAGCAGTACTTC. Translating gives CATSDLGQRGTYEQYF.

The rearrangement joins TRBV25-1 to TRBJ1-6; D remains unclear. The CDR3 spans 13 residues. Germline CDR1 reads MGHDK; CDR2 reads SYGVNS. The V gene lost 6 bases and the J gene lost 4 bases, with 7 bases spanning the gap. For the CDR3, the DNA is TGTGCCAGCAGCCCGGGGTATAATTCACCCCTCCACTTT. Encoded protein: CASSPGYNSPLHF.

The rearrangement uses TRBV27 and TRBJ1-3; 7 bases match TRBD1. The length of the CDR3 is 17 residues. J was trimmed by 0 bases and V by 2 bases; bases with no gene match: 7. Germline values: CDR1 MNHEY, CDR2 SMNVEV (reference sequence). This CDR3 reads CASSLRFGTDSGNTIYF. For the CDR3, the DNA is TGTGCCAGCAGTTTAAGGTTCGGGACAGACTCTGGAAACACCATATATTTT.

The genes are TRBV2 and TRBJ1-1, with TRBD1 as a possible D gene (6 bases). Germline-derived CDR1 and CDR2 are SNHLY and FYNNEI. The CDR3 consists of 13 residues. The germline V and J ends were trimmed by 7 bases and 5 bases, with 14 bases remaining between them. CDR3 residues: CASKRGHGTEAFF. DNA for the CDR3: TGTGCCAGCAAGCGGGGGCATGGAACTGAAGCTTTCTTT.

V is TRBV7-2 and J is TRBJ1-1, with D perhaps matching TRBD1 (5 bases). The germline V gene has CDR1 SGHTA and CDR2 FQGNSA. The CDR3 runs to 16 residues. V lost 0 bases and J 1 base, leaving 12 bases between the germline ends. DNA of the CDR3: TGTGCCAGCAGCTTAGCAGGCAGGGAGGGGAACACTGAAGCTTTCTTT. Protein: CASSLAGREGNTEAFF.

CDR3 DNA: TGTGCCAGCAGCTCGGGACTAGCGGGGGTCATCGGCGAGCAGTACTTC. This sequence encodes CASSSGLAGVIGEQYF. The rearrangement uses TRBV6-2 or TRBV6-3 and TRBJ2-7; 14 bases match TRBD2. This CDR3 has 16 amino acids. V lost 6 bases to trimming and J lost 6 bases; unmatched junction nucleotides: 10. The germline V gene encodes CDR1 MNHEY and CDR2 SVGEGT.

The chain joins TRBV10-3 to TRBJ2-7, with D possibly TRBD1 on 5 matching bases. Germline V CDR1 and CDR2: ENHRY, SYGVKD. The CDR3 totals 13 residues. V was clipped by 3 bases and J by 5 bases, with 11 bases between them. CDR3 DNA: TGTGCCATCAGTGAAATTCAGGGCCACGAGCAGTACTTC. Its translation: CAISEIQGHEQYF.

The gene calls are TRBV12-2 and TRBJ2-7; the D call in the table, TRBD2, was not verified against the DNA. TRBV12-2 represents a pseudogene. CDR3 size: 13 residues. The CDR3 spells CASRLGGSYEQYF. The CDR3 DNA is TGTGCAAGTCGCTTAGGCGGCTCCTACGAGCAGTACTTC.

The chain recombines TRBV25-1 with TRBJ1-5; 8 positions match TRBD1. The V and J ends lost 6 bases and 5 bases, in that order; junction bases with no gene match: 0. Germline V lookup: CDR1 MGHDK, CDR2 SYGVNS. CDR3 size: 12 residues. CDR3 sequence reads: CASRQGDQPQHF. The CDR3, as DNA: TGTGCCAGCAGACAGGGGGATCAGCCCCAGCATTTT.

This clone was observed a handful of times. The chain has TRBV10-3 and TRBJ2-7; D is unclear. The CDR3 spans 14 residues. Trimming cost V 0 bases and J 2 bases, with 8 bases left between them. Germline loops: CDR1 ENHRY, CDR2 SYGVKD. For the CDR3, the DNA is TGTGCCATCAGTGAGTCGAGCGAAGCCTACGAGCAGTACTTC. It codes for CAISESSEAYEQYF.

The V call is TRBV7-6, the J call TRBJ2-7; 12 bases fit TRBD1. V was clipped by 0 bases and J by 6 bases; unmatched bases: 3. CDR1 SGHVS and CDR2 FNYEAQ come from the germline V gene. CDR3 length: 15 amino acids. CDR3 sequence (DNA): TGTGCCAGCAGCTTAGCCGGGACAGGGGGCGTCGAGCAGTACTTC. It specifies CASSLAGTGGVEQYF.

The rearrangement uses TRBV30 and TRBJ1-4; weak D call: TRBD1 (5 bases). The CDR3 has 14 amino acids. The V end was cut by 2 bases, the J end by 5 bases, with 12 bases between. CDR1 GTSNPN and CDR2 SVGIG come from the germline V gene (reference sequence). CDR3 bases: TGTGCCTGGAGTCGCGGACACGAAAATGAAAAACTGTTTTTT. Residues: CAWSRGHENEKLFF.

The gene calls are TRBV3-1 (or the pseudogene TRBV3-2) and TRBJ2-3, with TRBD1 identical over 8 bases. Trimming at V came to 3 bases and at J to 3 bases, leaving 8 bases not matched to a gene. The CDR3 is made up of 16 amino acids. Looked up from germline, CDR1 is LGHDT and CDR2 is YNNKEL (reference sequence). This CDR3 is CASSHIRQGRTDTQYF. CDR3 bases: TGTGCCAGCAGCCACATCCGACAGGGGAGGACAGATACGCAGTATTTT.

This chain joins TRBV2 and TRBJ1-6, with TRBD1 as a possible D gene (6 bases). This CDR3 spans 15 amino acids. V lost 6 bases and J lost 4, with 13 bases in between. Germline values: CDR1 SNHLY, CDR2 FYNNEI. The CDR3 DNA reads as TGTGCCAGCAGGACCCAGGGGAATTATAATTCACCCCTCCACTTT. Amino acid sequence: CASRTQGNYNSPLHF.